These 5 T cell receptor beta chains came from one sample sequenced in a study of blood T cell repertoires in COVID-19. Method: immunoSEQ multiplex PCR; TCRdb's copy keeps in-frame clones and lacks some. The sample has about 120,000 clones; just over 85% are singletons. The specimen sequenced was peripheral blood. These TCRs come from a woman aged 50 to 60 with active or convalescent COVID-19.

The chain links TRBV6-5 to TRBJ2-1; the D is unclear. Germline-derived CDR1 and CDR2 are MNHEY and SVGAGI. V lost 6 bases and J 10 bases, leaving 16 bases between the germline ends. The CDR3 totals 13 residues. Here the CDR3 reads CASRRRSTGEQFF. The CDR3 DNA reads as TGTGCCAGCAGAAGGCGATCTACCGGGGAGCAGTTCTTC.

Only a few counts were recorded for this clone. This rearrangement joins TRBV19 to TRBJ2-7; D may be TRBD1 (5 bases). Germline CDR1 reads LNHDA; CDR2 reads SQIVND (reference sequence). Trimming stripped 6 bases from V and 0 bases from J, with 21 bases between. This CDR3 comprises 17 residues. Here the CDR3 DNA reads TGTGCCAGTAGAGTGTACTGGGGCGAAGACAGCTCCTACGAGCAGTACTTC. It translates to CASRVYWGEDSSYEQYF.

In its sample, this clone was seen once. The rearrangement uses TRBV7-3 and TRBJ2-5; a weak D match, TRBD2 (7 bases). Germline V gene sequence: CDR1 SGHTA, CDR2 FQGTGA. V lost 5 bases to trimming and J lost 5 bases, with 21 bases between them. The CDR3 is made up of 16 amino acids. CDR3 sequence: CASSPWGAGEGETQYF. The DNA for the CDR3 is TGTGCCAGCAGCCCATGGGGGGCGGGAGAGGGGGAGACCCAGTACTTC.

The V call is TRBV11-2, the J call TRBJ1-1; possibly TRBD1 for D (5 bases). This CDR3 contains 12 residues. Between the trimmed V and J ends, which lost 0 bases and 10 bases, there was a span of 9 bases. CDR1 and CDR2 (germline): SGHAT, FQNNGV. The CDR3 coding sequence is TGTGCCAGCAGCTTAGAGGTGGGGGGAGCTTTCTTT. Protein: CASSLEVGGAFF.

The chain couples TRBV5-1 to TRBJ2-5, with TRBD2 identical over 7 bases. The V segment lost 4 bases and the J segment 5 bases; nucleotides outside the gene matches: 8. Per germline, CDR1 SGHRS and CDR2 YFSETQ. There are 14 residues in the CDR3. The DNA of the CDR3 is TGCGCCAGCAGCCCGGGGGGTTTTGGCGAGACCCAGTACTTC. Its translation is CASSPGGFGETQYF.